The 17 T cell receptor beta chains given below trace back to one sample, sequenced in a study of control samples from healthy donors and cancer patients. Produced via immunoSEQ multiplex PCR; TCRdb's table is partial and in-frame only. In the table there are about 31,000 clones, less than 95% of which are singletons. Sequencing used blood. The receptors were gathered from a man aged 55-75 years in good health.

The rearrangement links TRBV18 to TRBJ2-4; 8 nucleotides match TRBD1. Germline V gene data show CDR1 as KGHSH and CDR2 as LQKENI. This CDR3 contains 14 residues. Trimming took 5 bases from V and 0 from J; bases not matched to a gene: 0. CDR3 coding DNA: TGTGCCAGCTCAGGACAGGGAGCCAAAAACATTCAGTACTTC. As protein: CASSGQGAKNIQYF.

Only one count was recorded for this clone. The J gene is TRBJ2-2, the V gene TRBV21-1. TRBV21-1 is shown as a pseudogene. This CDR3 has 17 residues. CDR3 coding DNA: TGTGCCAGCAGCAAAATAGGTCAACAGGGAGGCACCGGGGAGCTGTTTTTT. As protein: CASSKIGQQGGTGELFF.

The chain has TRBV5-5 and TRBJ2-1, with D possibly being TRBD1 (6 bases). Germline V CDR1 and CDR2: SGHKS, YYEKEE (reference sequence). The V end was cut by 3 bases, the J end by 9 bases, with 13 bases between. There are 13 residues in the CDR3. DNA of the CDR3: TGTGCCAGCAGCTACTGGGACATCAGTGAGCAGTTCTTC. Protein: CASSYWDISEQFF.

This clone came up once. The rearrangement uses TRBV2 and TRBJ1-1; 10 nucleotides agree with TRBD1. Germline trimming cut 6 bases from V and 0 bases from J; bases unmatched to any gene: 4. The CDR3 extends over 15 amino acids. From germline, CDR1 is SNHLY and CDR2 FYNNEI. The CDR3 sequence: CASRGQGTMNTEAFF. The CDR3 DNA is TGTGCCAGCAGGGGACAGGGGACCATGAACACTGAAGCTTTCTTT.

Only one count was recorded for this clone. This chain joins TRBV6-5 and TRBJ1-3; the D is unclear. CDR3 length: 16 residues. Trimming stripped 4 bases from V and 0 bases from J, with 13 bases between. Germline loops: CDR1 MNHEY, CDR2 SVGAGI. The CDR3 DNA sequence: TGTGCCAGCAGTTTCGGGAGGACTCGCTCTGGAAACACCATATATTTT. This codes for CASSFGRTRSGNTIYF.

This clone showed up just a few times. The gene calls are TRBV18 and TRBJ1-1, with a possible D match to TRBD1 (6 bases). Trimming took off 1 base at V and 3 bases at J, with 12 bases between the two ends. Germline V gives CDR1 KGHSH, CDR2 LQKENI. This CDR3 is built from 15 residues. This CDR3 is CASSPQGGSDTEAFF. As DNA, the CDR3 is TGTGCCAGCTCACCACAGGGGGGTTCGGACACTGAAGCTTTCTTT.

CDR3 sequence (DNA): TGTGCCAGCAGCGTCACAGGAAGCAATCAGCCCCAGCATTTT. This encodes CASSVTGSNQPQHF. V is TRBV7-9 and J is TRBJ1-5, with D possibly TRBD1 on 5 matching bases. V was trimmed by 5 bases and J by 1 base, leaving 9 bases between them. The CDR3 spans 14 residues. In germline, CDR1 is SEHNR, CDR2 FQNEAQ (reference sequence).

The chain employs TRBV19 and TRBJ1-2; 7 nucleotides line up with TRBD1. With V trimmed by 5 bases and J by 4 bases, 4 bases remained unmatched. From germline, CDR1 is LNHDA and CDR2 SQIVND (reference sequence). This CDR3 contains 13 residues. CDR3 DNA: TGTGCCAGTAGTCAACAGGGGTCCTATGGCTACACCTTC. Amino acids: CASSQQGSYGYTF.

In DNA form, the CDR3 reads TGTGCCAGCAGCTTCCTATACGAGCAGTACTTC. Translation: CASSFLYEQYF. This chain joins TRBV7-2 and TRBJ2-7; D gene ambiguous. Germline CDR1 reads SGHTA; CDR2 reads FQGNSA. V was clipped by 3 bases and J by 4 bases, with 4 bases between them. The CDR3 length is 11 residues.

DNA of the CDR3: TGTGCCAGCAGTGAAGTGCTAGCGGGGGGGCGGGAGCAGTTCTTC. This codes for CASSEVLAGGREQFF. The V call is TRBV2, the J call TRBJ2-1, with TRBD2 identical over 12 bases. CDR1 is SNHLY, CDR2 FYNNEI, per germline. The V and J ends lost 1 base and 10 bases, in that order; junction bases with no gene match: 5. This CDR3 is 15 amino acids long.

This CDR3 reads CASSEASTGAREQYF. The DNA for the CDR3 is TGTGCCAGCAGTGAAGCCTCAACAGGGGCGAGGGAGCAGTACTTC. V is TRBV2 and J is TRBJ2-7; 7 bases map to TRBD1. The CDR3 is 15 residues long. Germline trimming cut 0 bases from V and 7 bases from J; bases unmatched to any gene: 9. Germline V CDR1 and CDR2: SNHLY, FYNNEI.

This rearrangement joins TRBV18 to TRBJ1-3, with no clear D. V was pared by 1 base and J by 4 bases, with 8 bases between. Germline CDR1 is KGHSH and CDR2 is LQKENI. This CDR3 has 14 residues. As DNA, the CDR3 is TGTGCCAGCTCACCACTCGACAAAGGAAACACCATATATTTT. This translates into CASSPLDKGNTIYF.

The chain recombines TRBV24-1 with TRBJ2-2; 8 nucleotides align to TRBD2. The CDR3 contains 18 residues. Looked up from germline, CDR1 is KGHDR and CDR2 is SFDVKD. V was clipped by 6 bases and J by 6 bases; unmatched bases: 17. The CDR3 region is CATSPTVSRGGRPGELFF. The DNA for the CDR3 is TGTGCCACCAGTCCCACGGTGTCCCGGGGGGGGCGTCCCGGGGAGCTGTTTTTT.

V gene TRBV5-6 combines with J gene TRBJ1-2; D may be TRBD1 (6 bases). Germline values: CDR1 SGHDT, CDR2 YYEEEE. This CDR3 has 14 amino acids. With 6 bases removed from V and 3 bases from J, the gap between germline ends came to 15 bases. The DNA of the CDR3 is TGTGCCAGCAACCTAAGGGGGAATTACTATGGCTACACCTTC. Translating gives CASNLRGNYYGYTF.

The chain carries TRBV5-5 and TRBJ1-5; 7 positions match TRBD1. This CDR3 is 15 amino acids long. CDR1 SGHKS and CDR2 YYEKEE come from the germline V gene (reference sequence). Trimming removed 5 bases from V and 1 base from J; junction bases left unmatched: 6. The DNA for the CDR3 is TGTGCCAGCAGTTTGCTCAGGGGGAGCAATCAGCCCCAGCATTTT. Its translation is CASSLLRGSNQPQHF.

The chain recombines TRBV11-3 with TRBJ1-1; perhaps TRBD1 as D (6 bases). V dropped 3 bases and J dropped 4 bases, with 18 bases sitting between them. The CDR3 spans 16 residues. Germline V gene lookup returns CDR1 SGHNT and CDR2 YENEEA. The CDR3 DNA reads as TGTGCCAGCAGCTTCGAGGAGGGGGATGGGGGCACTGAAGCTTTCTTT. Translating gives CASSFEEGDGGTEAFF.

The CDR3 protein is CAWSVKVGVRRVQAQFRAFF. The CDR3 nucleotides are TGTGCCTGGAGTGTAAAAGTAGGGGTCAGGAGAGTACAGGCCCAGTTTCGGGCTTTCTTT. The J gene is TRBJ1-1, the V gene TRBV30; tentative D call: TRBD1 (5 bases). Per germline, CDR1 GTSNPN and CDR2 SVGIG (reference sequence). With 0 bases removed from V and 11 bases from J, the gap between germline ends came to 37 bases. The CDR3 is 20 residues long. Using reference TRBV30 and TRBJ1-1 for the parts outside the CDR3, the full variable domain is SQTIHQWPATLVQPVGSPLSLECTVEGTSNPNLYWYRQAAGRGLQLLFYSVGIGQISSEVPQNLSASRPQDRQFILSSKKLLLSDSGFYLCAWSVKVGVRRVQAQFRAFFGQGTRLTVV.